This TCR beta chain is drawn from a study of regulatory T cells in long-lasting Graves disease. At the level of the study: Prior antithyroid drug treatment in newly diagnosed Graves' patients lasted under 3 months. Study-level findings and limits: Persistent disease was characterized by preferential usage of TRBV28, TRBJ1-2 and TRBJ2-5. Only peripheral blood was studied, not thyroid tissue.

CDR3 length equals 14 residues. Germline V lookup: CDR1 MNHNS, CDR2 SASEGT. This clonotype was seen once. Its antigen is undetermined. Given a much more abundant clone one base away, this may be a read error. Through Arm-PCR of CDR3 regions and iRepertoire HTBI primers, TCR beta libraries were built. TCRdb re-called the multiplex PCR reads with MiXCR, one entry per CDR3 protein. The sample has 450,000 to 600,000 distinct CDR3 sequences; approximately 13% are singletons. Documented time point: newly diagnosed GD, antithyroid drugs for less than 3 months. TCR sequences were obtained from RNA taken from PBMCs. The same data also went into a second study, on T cells in Graves' hyperthyroidism and ophthalmopathy.

The TCR originated in a man younger than 40 with Graves disease. The sequencing here drew on peripheral blood mononuclear cells (PBMCs), taken at new diagnosis, from a patient treated with antithyroid drugs. The V gene is TRBV6-1, the J gene TRBJ1-1; 11 nucleotides agree with TRBD1. The CDR3 loop is CTSSETRTGGRAFF. In nucleotides, the CDR3 is TGTACCAGCAGTGAAACCAGGACAGGGGGCCGAGCTTTCTTT.